This is a list of T cell receptor beta chains from one sample in a study of cytomegalovirus exposure and HLA in healthy donors. Measured with immunoSEQ multiplex PCR; TCRdb has only the in-frame clones, and not every one. Among roughly 120,000 clones, around three quarters were seen once, and the ten largest hold about 2.7%. The sequenced material came from PBMCs. These receptors were collected from a woman in her late teens or twenties in good health and CMV-seropositive. CDR3s include the opening cysteine and the closing phenylalanine or tryptophan. D genes are given only for firm matches. Rows give clone size only sometimes, using once, few, many, or a class for an expanded clone.

abundance	j_gene	d_gene	v_gene	CDR3nt	CDR3aa
.	TRBJ1-3	.	TRBV28	TGTGCCAGCAGTTTTCTGGGTCTACGGGACAACTCTGGAAACACCATATATTTT	CASSFLGLRDNSGNTIYF
once	TRBJ1-5	.	TRBV28	TGTGCCAGCAGTTCCGGTTACCGGGGCAATCAGCCCCAGCATTTT	CASSSGYRGNQPQHF
.	TRBJ2-1	.	TRBV11-3	TGTGCCAGCAGCCCCGCGGGACCCTACAATGAGCAGTTCTTC	CASSPAGPYNEQFF
once	TRBJ1-3	TRBD1	TRBV6-5	TGTGCCAGCAGCTTCGGACAGGGCTCCGGAAACACCATATATTTT	CASSFGQGSGNTIYF
once	TRBJ1-5	TRBD1	TRBV5-1	TGCGCCAGCAGCCCTGGGACAGGGGGCGGGGGCAATCAGCCCCAGCATTTT	CASSPGTGGGGNQPQHF
once	TRBJ1-1	.	TRBV30	TGTGCCTGGGGGAGGGCAGGGGATTGGGGAGCTTTCTTT	CAWGRAGDWGAFF
once	TRBJ2-7	TRBD1	TRBV2	TGTGCCAGCAGGACCGGGACAGGAGACTACGAGCAGTACTTC	CASRTGTGDYEQYF
.	TRBJ2-1	TRBD2	TRBV19	TGTGCCAGTAGTATATGGCAGCGGGGCGTTAATGAGCAGTTCTTC	CASSIWQRGVNEQFF
.	TRBJ2-4	.	TRBV13	TGTGCCAGCAGCTTCGACAGGGAGTTGAGCGGGGGACTAGCCAAAAACATTCAGTACTTC	CASSFDRELSGGLAKNIQYF
.	TRBJ1-5	.	TRBV5-1	TGCGCCAGCAGCCCCAGGGGCAGTCAGCCCCAGCATTTT	CASSPRGSQPQHF
.	TRBJ2-1	TRBD2	TRBV7-3	TGTGCCAGCAGCCCGACGACTAGCGGGAGATGGGGCAGCTACAATGAGCAGTTCTTC	CASSPTTSGRWGSYNEQFF
.	TRBJ1-2	TRBD1	TRBV27	TGTGCCAGCAGGAGATTTCTCACAGGGGGTAACTATGGCTACACCTTC	CASRRFLTGGNYGYTF
.	TRBJ1-5	.	TRBV6-1	TGTGCCAGCAGTGAATCGTGGCAGGGCGATCAGCCCCAGCATTTT	CASSESWQGDQPQHF
.	TRBJ2-7	.	TRBV7-9	TGTGCCAGCAGCCCCGTAGGGGGCTACGAGCAGTACTTC	CASSPVGGYEQYF
.	TRBJ1-5	.	TRBV7-2	TGTGCCAGCAGCCCAAGCTGGGGGGACCAGCCCCAGCATTTT	CASSPSWGDQPQHF
.	TRBJ1-1	.	TRBV6-5	TGTGCCAGCAGTTACCGCGCGCACACTGAAGCTTTCTTT	CASSYRAHTEAFF
few	TRBJ2-3	.	TRBV4-1	TGCGCCAGCAGCCAAGAATCGCCGGGAGCTTCAGATACGCAGTATTTT	CASSQESPGASDTQYF
.	TRBJ2-7	.	TRBV5-1	TGCGCCAGCAGCTATTACGGGAACGAGCAGTACTTC	CASSYYGNEQYF
.	TRBJ2-2	TRBD1	TRBV5-1	TGCGCCAGCAGCTGGACAGGTCGAAACACCGGGGAGCTGTTTTTT	CASSWTGRNTGELFF
few	TRBJ2-1	.	TRBV7-2	TGTGCCAGCAGCTTATTTTCACGGGAGCAGTTCTTC	CASSLFSREQFF